The T cell receptor (beta chain) described here comes from a study of early T cells in non-severe SARS-CoV-2 infection. The germline V gene has CDR1 LGHNT and CDR2 FRNRAP. The V segment lost 4 bases and the J segment 1 base; nucleotides outside the gene matches: 3. This CDR3 has 14 amino acids. TCRdb re-derived calls from the 5' RACE reads in MiXCR, one entry per CDR3 protein. The repertoire holds about 87,000 distinct CDR3 sequences, with 14% as singletons. This receptor was taken from an adult who was a healthcare worker with PCR-confirmed SARS-CoV-2 infection or an uninfected control (not recorded which). Sequencing was performed on whole blood. The chain couples TRBV12-5 to TRBJ1-1; 7 bases are a match to TRBD1. CDR3 nucleotide sequence: TGTGCTAGTGGTTGGGGACAGCCGAACACTGAAGCTTTCTTT. It encodes CASGWGQPNTEAFF.